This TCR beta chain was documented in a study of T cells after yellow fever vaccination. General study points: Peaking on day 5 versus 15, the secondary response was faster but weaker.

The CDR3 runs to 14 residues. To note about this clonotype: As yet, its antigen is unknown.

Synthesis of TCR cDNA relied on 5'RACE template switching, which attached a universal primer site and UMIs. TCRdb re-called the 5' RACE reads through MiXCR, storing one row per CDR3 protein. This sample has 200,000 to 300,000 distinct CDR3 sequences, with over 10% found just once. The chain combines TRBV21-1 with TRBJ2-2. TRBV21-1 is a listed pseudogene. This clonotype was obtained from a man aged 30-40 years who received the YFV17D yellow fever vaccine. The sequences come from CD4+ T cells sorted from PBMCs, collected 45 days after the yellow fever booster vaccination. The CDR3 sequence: CASSFQFHTGELFF. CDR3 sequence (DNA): TGTGCCAGCAGCTTCCAATTTCACACCGGGGAGCTGTTTTTT.